The 29 T cell receptor beta chains reported below all come from one sample, sequenced in a study of shared clonotypes between healthy human individuals. Some clones are missing from TCRdb's copy, which holds only in-frame ones; the method was immunoSEQ multiplex PCR. The table shows about 1 million clones, with about 70% occurring only once. The sequenced sample was memory CD4+ T cells sorted from blood. Subset: CD45RA-negative fraction. The receptors shown here come from a man younger than 35 in good health.

This clone has more than one count but fewer than ten. Written as DNA, the CDR3 is TGTGCCAGCAGTGAATGGGGGGCTGGACACGGCTACACCTTC. Amino acids: CASSEWGAGHGYTF. The rearrangement uses TRBV2 and TRBJ1-2; possibly TRBD1 for D (6 bases). This CDR3 is 14 amino acids long. V dropped 2 bases and J dropped 8 bases, with 15 bases sitting between them. CDR1 and CDR2 from the germline V gene are SNHLY and FYNNEI.

The CDR3 sequence: CAWGAASLRYTF. The DNA for the CDR3 is TGTGCCTGGGGGGCAGCGAGCTTGCGCTACACCTTC. This chain connects TRBV30 to TRBJ1-2, with a possible D match to TRBD1 (5 bases). The V end lost 5 bases, the J end lost 9 bases, and 16 bases lay between the germline ends. Germline CDR1 is GTSNPN and CDR2 is SVGIG (reference sequence). CDR3 size: 12 residues.

About this clone: Other DNA sequences within the sample encode an identical CDR3. The V gene is TRBV18, the J gene TRBJ1-5, with D maybe TRBD1 (5 bases). CDR3 length equals 13 residues. Per the germline V gene, CDR1 is KGHSH and CDR2 is LQKENI. Trimming stripped 6 bases from V and 7 bases from J, with 13 bases between. This CDR3 reads CASSPGEGQPQHF. The CDR3 DNA follows: TGTGCCAGCTCCCCGGGGGAAGGGCAGCCCCAGCATTTT.

The chain links TRBV5-4 to TRBJ2-2; D is possibly TRBD1 or TRBD2 (5 bases each). The CDR3 sequence is 15 residues long. The V end lost 4 bases, the J end lost 2 bases, and 12 bases lay between the germline ends. Germline V lookup: CDR1 SGHNT, CDR2 YYREEE (reference sequence). Written as DNA, the CDR3 is TGTGCCAGCAGCCGTGGGACGGATAACACCGGGGAGCTGTTTTTT. Amino acids: CASSRGTDNTGELFF.

The gene calls are TRBV18 and TRBJ2-2; D may be TRBD1 or TRBD2 (5 bases each). V lost 2 bases and J 5 bases, leaving 15 bases between the germline ends. Germline CDR1 is KGHSH and CDR2 is LQKENI. This CDR3 region has 16 residues. CDR3 sequence: CASSPMGPGGTGELFF. The CDR3 coding sequence is TGTGCCAGCTCACCAATGGGGCCTGGGGGAACCGGGGAGCTGTTTTTT. Supplemented by reference TRBV18 and TRBJ2-2, the full variable domain reads NAGVMQNPRHLVRRRGQEARLRCSPMKGHSHVYWYRQLPEEGLKFMVYLQKENIIDESGMPKERFSAEFPKEGPSILRIQQVVRGDSAAYFCASSPMGPGGTGELFFGEGSRLTVL.

V and J are TRBV5-1 and TRBJ2-3; TRBD1 matches 11 bases. This CDR3 has 15 amino acids. From germline, CDR1 is SGHRS and CDR2 YFSETQ. Trimming at V came to 3 bases and at J to 2 bases, leaving 2 bases not matched to a gene. The CDR3 protein is CASSWTGGHTDTQYF. The CDR3 DNA reads TGCGCCAGCAGCTGGACAGGGGGCCACACAGATACGCAGTATTTT. The full variable domain, its missing parts supplied by reference TRBV5-1 and TRBJ2-3, is KAGVTQTPRYLIKTRGQQVTLSCSPISGHRSVSWYQQTPGQGLQFLFEYFSETQRNKGNFPGRFSGRQFSNSRSEMNVSTLELGDSALYLCASSWTGGHTDTQYFGPGTRLTVL.

J is TRBJ1-2 and V is TRBV10-3, with TRBD1 matching over 8 bases. The CDR3 length is 13 residues. Unmatched junction bases numbered 8, after V lost 6 bases and J lost 8 bases. CDR1 and CDR2 from the germline V gene are ENHRY and SYGVKD. The CDR3 reads CAISPDREKGYTF. The CDR3 nucleotides are TGTGCCATCAGCCCGGACAGGGAGAAAGGCTACACCTTC.

This clone was seen a single time. The J gene is TRBJ1-2, the V gene TRBV11-2, with D uncertain. V was pared by 2 bases and J by 3 bases, with 10 bases between. This CDR3 region has 14 residues. Germline V gives CDR1 SGHAT, CDR2 FQNNGV. The CDR3 loop is CASSLSFTDYGYTF. The CDR3 DNA sequence: TGTGCCAGCAGCTTAAGTTTCACGGACTATGGCTACACCTTC.

This clone is a singleton in its sample. A much more abundant neighbour one base away suggests this may be a read error. Other DNA sequences in this specimen translate into the identical CDR3. The chain employs TRBV9 and TRBJ1-3; tentatively, D is TRBD1 (5 bases). V was pared by 0 bases and J by 2 bases, with 9 bases between. The CDR3 covers 15 residues. Germline CDR1 is SGDLS and CDR2 is YYNGEE. CDR3 DNA: TGTGCCAGCAGCGTAGAGAGCAGGGCTGGAAACACCATATATTTT. Translation: CASSVESRAGNTIYF.

The table lists this clone with a count of one. This chain connects TRBV5-1 to TRBJ2-5; D may be TRBD1 or TRBD2 (6 bases each). The V and J ends lost 0 bases and 5 bases respectively, with 11 bases between them. In germline, CDR1 is SGHRS, CDR2 YFSETQ. The CDR3 is made up of 14 amino acids. The CDR3 nucleotides are TGCGCCAGCAGCTTGGAGGGGGGAGCGGAGACCCAGTACTTC. It yields the protein CASSLEGGAETQYF.

This chain connects TRBV27 to TRBJ1-5; 8 bases are a match to TRBD1. There are 16 residues in the CDR3. Germline V CDR1 and CDR2: MNHEY, SMNVEV (reference sequence). V gave up 4 bases and J gave up 3 bases; unmatched junction bases: 8. This CDR3 is CASSSSGTGLNQPQHF. The CDR3 DNA reads as TGTGCCAGCAGTTCGTCCGGGACAGGACTCAATCAGCCCCAGCATTTT.

Only a few counts were recorded for this clone. Other DNA sequences in the same sample also yield this CDR3. J is TRBJ1-4 and V is TRBV19; 8 bases are shared with TRBD1. V was clipped by 5 bases and J by 8 bases; unmatched bases: 4. Looked up from germline, CDR1 is LNHDA and CDR2 is SQIVND (reference sequence). The CDR3 sequence is 13 residues long. The chain's CDR3 is CASSDTGGEKLFF. CDR3 bases: TGTGCCAGTAGTGACACAGGGGGGGAAAAACTGTTTTTT.

This chain connects TRBV21-1 to TRBJ2-5. TRBV21-1 is tagged as a pseudogene. CDR3 size: 13 residues. CDR3 DNA sequence: TGTGCCAGCGGTAAAAGGTACCCAGAGACCCAGTACTTC. The encoded protein is CASGKRYPETQYF.

As regards this clone: Its ends do not fully match the called genes, so a read error is possible. This chain uses TRBV7-7 with TRBJ2-7; D could derive from TRBD1 or TRBD2 (5 bases each). CDR1 is SSHAT, CDR2 FNYEAQ, per germline (reference sequence). This CDR3 contains 13 residues. The CDR3 DNA reads TGTGCTAGCAGCTTAGTGGCAGGGACCGAGCAGTACTTC. Its protein is CASSLVAGTEQYF.

The rearrangement joins TRBV5-1 to TRBJ2-7, with D possibly called TRBD1 or TRBD2 (5 bases each). V gave up 5 bases and J gave up 2 bases, with 8 bases separating them. Germline CDR1 SGHRS, CDR2 YFSETQ. CDR3 length equals 12 residues. Written as DNA, the CDR3 is TGCGCCAGCAGAGAGGGACCCTACGAGCAGTACTTC. As protein: CASREGPYEQYF.

V usage is TRBV30 and J usage is TRBJ1-4, with a tentative D call TRBD1 (6 bases). The CDR3 extends over 16 amino acids. V was pared by 0 bases and J by 0 bases, with 11 bases between. The germline V gene has CDR1 GTSNPN and CDR2 SVGIG (reference sequence). CDR3 residues: CAWSVLGGATNEKLFF. CDR3 bases: TGTGCCTGGAGTGTACTAGGGGGGGCAACTAATGAAAAACTGTTTTTT.

This clone was recorded many times. The J gene is TRBJ1-1, the V gene TRBV20-1; D gene ambiguous. Between the trimmed V and J ends, which lost 3 bases and 7 bases, there was a span of 9 bases. Per the germline V gene, CDR1 is DFQATT and CDR2 is SNEGSKA (reference sequence). This CDR3 comprises 11 residues. The CDR3 here is CSASPTIEAFF. CDR3 DNA sequence: TGCAGTGCTAGTCCCACTATTGAAGCTTTCTTT.

The V and J genes are TRBV10-3 and TRBJ2-6; 10 bases map to TRBD1. This CDR3 is built from 17 residues. The J segment lost 4 bases and the V segment lost 3 bases, leaving 6 bases of the junction unmatched. CDR1 and CDR2 from the germline V gene are ENHRY and SYGVKD. CDR3: CAISDRQGASGANVLTF. CDR3 bases: TGTGCCATCAGTGACCGACAGGGGGCGAGCGGGGCCAACGTCCTGACTTTC.

This chain joins TRBV7-9 and TRBJ2-1, with D perhaps matching TRBD2 (6 bases). Germline V gene lookup returns CDR1 SEHNR and CDR2 FQNEAQ (reference sequence). V lost 5 bases, J lost 2 bases, and 13 bases lay in between. The CDR3 has 15 residues. CDR3 DNA sequence: TGTGCCAGCAGCAATAGCGGAGGGACCTACAATGAGCAGTTCTTC. This encodes CASSNSGGTYNEQFF. Full variable domain (missing parts from reference TRBV7-9 and TRBJ2-1): DTGVSQNPRHKITKRGQNVTFRCDPISEHNRLYWYRQTLGQGPEFLTYFQNEAQLEKSRLLSDRFSAERPKGSFSTLEIQRTEQGDSAMYLCASSNSGGTYNEQFFGPGTRLTVL.

This clone has just a few counts. The chain is built from TRBV4-1 and TRBJ2-1, with 7 nucleotides matching TRBD2. From germline, CDR1 is MGHRA and CDR2 YSYEKL. Unmatched junction bases numbered 3, after V lost 0 bases and J lost 1 base. CDR3 size: 16 residues. CDR3 bases: TGCGCCAGCAGCCAAGAGGAGCGGGGATCCTACAATGAGCAGTTCTTC. It yields the protein CASSQEERGSYNEQFF.

The count of this clone is one. The V call is TRBV15, the J call TRBJ2-4; D may be TRBD1 (5 bases). V was clipped by 3 bases and J by 1 base, with 13 bases between them. Germline CDR1 reads LNHNV; CDR2 reads YYDKDF (reference sequence). The CDR3 is made up of 16 amino acids. This CDR3 is CATSSWTMEAKNIQYF. The CDR3 DNA is TGTGCCACCAGCAGCTGGACAATGGAGGCCAAAAACATTCAGTACTTC.

This clone was seen at least ten times. This chain's CDR3 is CASSPGDRAYNEQFF. CDR3 DNA sequence: TGTGCCAGCAGCCCCGGGGACAGGGCTTACAATGAGCAGTTCTTC. The chain carries TRBV11-2 and TRBJ2-1; 9 positions match TRBD1. This CDR3 contains 15 residues. Per germline, CDR1 SGHAT and CDR2 FQNNGV. The V gene end was trimmed by 5 bases and the J gene end by 4 bases; junction bases not matched to a gene: 6.

Only a few counts were recorded for this clone. The chain is built from TRBV10-3 and TRBJ1-1; 8 nucleotides line up with TRBD1. Per germline, CDR1 ENHRY and CDR2 SYGVKD. CDR3 length equals 15 residues. Trimming cost V 5 bases and J 0 bases; bases outside gene matches: 5. The CDR3 protein is CAISSDRVLNTEAFF. The CDR3 DNA sequence: TGTGCCATCAGTTCGGACAGGGTCCTGAACACTGAAGCTTTCTTT.

The rearrangement links TRBV2 to TRBJ2-5; D possibly corresponds to TRBD1 (6 bases). The CDR3 has 14 amino acids. Germline V gene data show CDR1 as SNHLY and CDR2 as FYNNEI. Trimming cost V 5 bases and J 2 bases, with 12 bases left between them. In DNA, the CDR3 is TGTGCCAGCAGTTCAGGACAGCAACAAGAGACCCAGTACTTC. It encodes CASSSGQQQETQYF.

The V gene is TRBV11-3, the J gene TRBJ2-1; D ambiguous. Germline assignment: CDR1 SGHNT and CDR2 YENEEA. This CDR3 has 16 residues. V lost 1 base and J lost 3, with 13 bases in between. The CDR3 region has the DNA TGTGCCAGCAGCTTAGGGTCTAGGGTTAGCTACAATGAGCAGTTCTTC. This translates into CASSLGSRVSYNEQFF.

This sequence joins TRBV29-1 and TRBJ2-5; TRBD2 matches at 7 bases. The V and J ends lost 2 bases and 5 bases, in that order; junction bases with no gene match: 8. The CDR3 sequence is 14 residues long. From germline, CDR1 is SQVTM and CDR2 ANQGSEA. DNA for the CDR3: TGCAGCGTTGAATATCAGGGAGGGGTTGAGACCCAGTACTTC. The encoded protein is CSVEYQGGVETQYF.

The chain is built from TRBV25-1 and TRBJ1-1, with a possible D match to TRBD1 (6 bases). CDR3 length: 16 amino acids. Trimming took 3 bases from V and 0 from J, leaving 14 bases between them. The germline V gene encodes CDR1 MGHDK and CDR2 SYGVNS. The CDR3 bases are TGTGCCAGCAGTGAGAAGGTGGGGACACTGAACACTGAAGCTTTCTTT. This codes for CASSEKVGTLNTEAFF.

As for this clone: Other DNA sequences in the same sample also yield this CDR3. V usage is TRBV5-4 and J usage is TRBJ2-5; 11 bases line up with TRBD2. The CDR3 is made up of 16 amino acids. Germline CDR1 and CDR2: SGHNT and YYREEE (reference sequence). The trim removed 4 bases at V and 1 base at J, leaving 6 bases unmatched. The CDR3 region is CASSPGTSGSQETQYF. In DNA, the CDR3 is TGTGCCAGCAGCCCTGGGACTAGCGGATCCCAAGAGACCCAGTACTTC.

This clone was recorded a few times. The chain has TRBV6-4 and TRBJ1-1; D possibly corresponds to TRBD1 (5 bases). Per the germline V gene, CDR1 is MRHNA and CDR2 is SNTAGT. There are 13 residues in the CDR3. V was pared by 6 bases and J by 0 bases, with 8 bases between. The CDR3 bases are TGTGCCAGCAGGCGGACAATGAACACTGAAGCTTTCTTT. Translating gives CASRRTMNTEAFF.